This TCR beta chain was captured by sequencing in a study of shared clonotypes between healthy human individuals. Worth noting for this clone: What it binds is not known.

The CDR3 consists of 14 residues. Each CD8 memory set brought CD45RO+ cells together with CCR7-negative CD45RA+ TemRA cells. Libraries were prepared by immunoSEQ multiplex PCR; TCRdb keeps only in-frame clonotypes and omits some of them. The table has about 380,000 clones, around 96% seen once. Study-level findings and limits: Non-shared clonotypes had lower generation probabilities than those shared by all four donors. Rarefaction demonstrated incomplete sorted-subset sequencing despite large depth. Deeper or shallower sequencing was expected to change how clonotypes are shared among donors.

The sequence came from a man between 25 and 39 years old in good health. The sequenced sample consisted of memory CD8+ T cells sorted from blood. Regarding subset: CD45RO+ cells pooled with CCR7-negative TemRA cells. The chain has TRBV21-1 and TRBJ2-7; the D call TRBD2 from the table was never checked on the DNA. TRBV21-1 is shown as a pseudogene. The CDR3 nucleotides are TGTGCCAGCACCCCGGGACTAGGTCTCCACGAGCAGTACTTC. This sequence encodes CASTPGLGLHEQYF.